This T cell receptor (beta chain) is drawn from a study of identical twins. The CDR3 runs to 15 residues. Germline CDR1 SGHKS, CDR2 YYEKEE (reference sequence). The V end was cut by 1 base, the J end by 7 bases, with 17 bases between. This clonotype was observed many times. A universal primer site arose from template switching, and cDNA bore unique molecular identifiers. TCRdb used MiXCR to reprocess the 5' RACE reads, holding one entry per CDR3 protein. The sample comprises 690,000 or so distinct CDR3 sequences, roughly 6% of which are singletons, and roughly 2% rests with the top ten. The TCR comes from a man younger than 35 in good health. The chain recombines TRBV5-5 with TRBJ1-2; D gene uncertain. The sequenced material came from naive T cells sorted from blood. The CDR3 region has the DNA TGTGCCAGCAGCTTGTCGGCAGGAGGCGAATTTGGCTACACCTTC. Its translation: CASSLSAGGEFGYTF.